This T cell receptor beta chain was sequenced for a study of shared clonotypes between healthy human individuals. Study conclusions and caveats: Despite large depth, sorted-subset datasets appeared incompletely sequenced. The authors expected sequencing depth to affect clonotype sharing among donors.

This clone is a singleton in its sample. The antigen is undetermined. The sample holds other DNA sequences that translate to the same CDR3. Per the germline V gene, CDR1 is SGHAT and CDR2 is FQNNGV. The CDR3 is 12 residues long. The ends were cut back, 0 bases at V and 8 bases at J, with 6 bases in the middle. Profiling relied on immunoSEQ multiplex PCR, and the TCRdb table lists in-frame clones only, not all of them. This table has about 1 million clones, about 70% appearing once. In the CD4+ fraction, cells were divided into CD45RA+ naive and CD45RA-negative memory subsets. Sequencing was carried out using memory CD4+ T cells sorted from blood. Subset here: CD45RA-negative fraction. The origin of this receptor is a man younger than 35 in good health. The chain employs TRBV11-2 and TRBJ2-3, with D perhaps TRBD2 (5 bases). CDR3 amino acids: CASSLDRGTQYF. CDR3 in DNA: TGTGCCAGCAGCTTAGATCGGGGTACGCAGTATTTT.